These 2 T cell receptor beta chains came from one sample sequenced in a study of T cells in Graves' hyperthyroidism and ophthalmopathy. What was amplified from RNA transcripts were TCR beta CDR3 regions. With the HTBI primer set, the TCR CDR3 went through a first round of RT-PCR. TCRdb recomputed calls from the multiplex PCR reads with MiXCR, one row per CDR3 protein. The repertoire holds 650,000 to 800,000 distinct CDR3 sequences, with just under 45% as singletons. What was sequenced was peripheral blood or thyroid tissue (not recorded which). The receptors shown here come from an adult man with Graves' disease, either hyperthyroidism or ophthalmopathy (not recorded which).

V gene TRBV6-6 combines with J gene TRBJ2-5; D is unclear. The V gene lost 2 bases and the J gene lost 2 bases, with 15 bases spanning the gap. The CDR3 length is 16 residues. The V gene's germline CDR1 is MNHNY and CDR2 SVGAGI (reference sequence). CDR3 in DNA: TGTGCCAGCAGTTACGGTGCGGCTGAGACTCAAGAGACCCAGTACTTC. Translating gives CASSYGAAETQETQYF.

This clonotype was detected ten times or more. The chain links TRBV11-2 to TRBJ1-1, with D possibly matching TRBD1 (5 bases). The CDR3 is 14 residues long. From germline, CDR1 is SGHAT and CDR2 FQNNGV. With 8 bases removed from V and 1 base from J, the gap between germline ends came to 14 bases. The CDR3 bases are TGTGCCAGCGGAGGAGGGACGACGAACACTGAAGCTTTCTTT. This codes for CASGGGTTNTEAFF.